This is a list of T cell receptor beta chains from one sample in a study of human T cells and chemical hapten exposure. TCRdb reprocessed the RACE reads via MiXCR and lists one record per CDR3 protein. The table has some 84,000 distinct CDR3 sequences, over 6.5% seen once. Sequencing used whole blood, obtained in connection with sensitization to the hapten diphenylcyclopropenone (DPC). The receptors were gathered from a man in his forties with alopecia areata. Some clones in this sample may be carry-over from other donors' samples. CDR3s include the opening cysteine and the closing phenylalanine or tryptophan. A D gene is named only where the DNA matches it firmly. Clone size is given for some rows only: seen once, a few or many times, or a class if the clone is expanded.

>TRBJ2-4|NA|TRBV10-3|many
TGTGCCATCAGTGAGTCAGTCGCTAGCCGGGAGTACTTC
CAISESVASREYF
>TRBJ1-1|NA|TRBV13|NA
TGTGCCAGCAGCTTAGATCGGGGTTATGGCACTGAAGCTTTCTTT
CASSLDRGYGTEAFF
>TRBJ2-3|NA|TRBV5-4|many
TGTGCCAGCCACGGAACAGATACGCAGTATTTT
CASHGTDTQYF
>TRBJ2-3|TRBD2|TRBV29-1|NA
TGCAGCGTTGTGGCGGGAGTGTCAGATACGCAGTATTTT
CSVVAGVSDTQYF
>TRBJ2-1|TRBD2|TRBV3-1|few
TGTGCCAGCAGCCAAAGCGGGGCAGTTCCTGAGCAGTTCTTC
CASSQSGAVPEQFF
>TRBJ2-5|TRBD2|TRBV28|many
TGTGCCAGCAGCCCTAGGCGGGAGGGTGAGACCCAGTACTTC
CASSPRREGETQYF
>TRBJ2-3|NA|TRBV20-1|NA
TGCAGTGCTAGTAGGGGGGGATCCACAGATACGCAGTATTTT
CSASRGGSTDTQYF
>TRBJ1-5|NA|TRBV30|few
TGTGCCTGGAGTGTACCGAGGAGAAATCAGCCCCAGCATTTT
CAWSVPRRNQPQHF
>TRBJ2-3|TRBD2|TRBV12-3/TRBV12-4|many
TGTGCCAGTCGGGGCCGTCGCTCAGCGGGGAGCACAGATACGCAGTATTTT
CASRGRRSAGSTDTQYF
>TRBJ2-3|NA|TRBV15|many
TGTGCCACCAGCAGAGATTCGCTTCCCAGAGCAGATACGCAGTATTTT
CATSRDSLPRADTQYF
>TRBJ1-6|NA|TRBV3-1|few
TGTGCCAGCAGCTCCGTACCCGCGGGACCTTCACCCCTCCACTTT
CASSSVPAGPSPLHF
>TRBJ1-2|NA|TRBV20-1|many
TGCAGTGCTATTGGGGAGAGCTATGGCTACACCTTC
CSAIGESYGYTF
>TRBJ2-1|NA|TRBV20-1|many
TGCAGTGCTAGTGGGGGCAATGAGCAGTTCTTC
CSASGGNEQFF
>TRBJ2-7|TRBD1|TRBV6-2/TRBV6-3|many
TGTGCCAGCAGTTCTACCGGGACAGGACACTACGAGCAGTACTTC
CASSSTGTGHYEQYF
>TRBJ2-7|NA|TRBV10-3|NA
TGTGCCATCAGTCCACCGATGGCTAGGAGTAGCGAGCAGTACTTC
CAISPPMARSSEQYF
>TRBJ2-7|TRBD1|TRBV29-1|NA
TGCAGCGGACAGGGCTCGAGGTACGAGCAGTACTTC
CSGQGSRYEQYF
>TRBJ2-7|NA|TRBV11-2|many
TGTGCCAGCAGCTCGTGGCAGGGGCTCTACGAGCAGTACTTC
CASSSWQGLYEQYF
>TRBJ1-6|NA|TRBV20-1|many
TGCAGTGCTCCCGACAACCGAGATAATTCACCCCTCCACTTT
CSAPDNRDNSPLHF
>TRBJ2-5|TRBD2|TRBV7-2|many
TGTGCCAGCAGCGACGGGACTAGCGGGCAAGAGACCCAGTACTTC
CASSDGTSGQETQYF
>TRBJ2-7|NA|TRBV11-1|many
TGTGCCAGCAGCTTAGGAGTAAGCAGCGGCGAGCAGTACTTC
CASSLGVSSGEQYF
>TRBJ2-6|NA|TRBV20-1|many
TGCAGCCCCGGGGAACCTGGGGCCAACGTCCTGACTTTC
CSPGEPGANVLTF
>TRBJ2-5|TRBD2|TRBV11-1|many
TGTGCCAGCAGCAAGACTAGCCGAACTAAAGAGACCCAGTACTTC
CASSKTSRTKETQYF
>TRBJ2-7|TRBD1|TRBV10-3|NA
TGTGCCTCCTGGACAGGGGTTTACGAGCAGTACTTC
CASWTGVYEQYF
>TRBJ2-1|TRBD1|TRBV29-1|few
TGCAGCGTTCAGCCGGTGGGACAGTCCTACAATGAGCAGTTCTTC
CSVQPVGQSYNEQFF
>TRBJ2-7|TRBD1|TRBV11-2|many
TGTGCCAGCAGCCCTTACAGGGGGTACGAGCAGTACTTC
CASSPYRGYEQYF
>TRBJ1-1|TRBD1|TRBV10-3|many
TGTGCCATCAGAAGCAGTACAGGGGCCAACACTGAAGCTTTCTTT
CAIRSSTGANTEAFF
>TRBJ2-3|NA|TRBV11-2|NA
TGTGCCAGCAGCTTTAGACAGACAGATACGCAGTATTTT
CASSFRQTDTQYF
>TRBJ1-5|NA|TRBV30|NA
TGTGCCTGGAGTGCCCCGGGCCAGGTCGGCCAGCCCCAGCATTTT
CAWSAPGQVGQPQHF
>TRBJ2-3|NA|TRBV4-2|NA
TGTGCCAGCATCCAAGCCGGCCGCACAGATACGCAGTATTTT
CASIQAGRTDTQYF
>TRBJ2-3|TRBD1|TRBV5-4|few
TGTGCCAGCAGCACGGGACAGGGTCCGAACGGGGATACGCAGTATTTT
CASSTGQGPNGDTQYF
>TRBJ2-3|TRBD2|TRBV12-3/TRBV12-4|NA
TGTGCCAGCAGTTTTTCAGCGGGAGGGGGGGATACGCAGTATTTT
CASSFSAGGGDTQYF
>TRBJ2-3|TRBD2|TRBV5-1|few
TGCGCCAGCAGCTGGACTAGCGGGAGTTCGAGCCGGTCGACAGATACGCAGTATTTT
CASSWTSGSSSRSTDTQYF
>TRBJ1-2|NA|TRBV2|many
TGTGCCAGCAGATTTATCGGACGGACCCTTACCTATGGCTACACCTTC
CASRFIGRTLTYGYTF
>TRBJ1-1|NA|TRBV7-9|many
TGTGCCAGCAGCTCACAGGGAACTGAAGCTTTCTTT
CASSSQGTEAFF
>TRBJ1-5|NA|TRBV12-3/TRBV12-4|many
TGTGCCAGCAGTTTAGCCTCCGGTTCTTATCAGCCCCAGCATTTT
CASSLASGSYQPQHF
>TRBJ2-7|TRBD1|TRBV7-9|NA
TGTGCCAGCGTTACGCATGGGACAGGACTCTACGAGCAGTACTTC
CASVTHGTGLYEQYF
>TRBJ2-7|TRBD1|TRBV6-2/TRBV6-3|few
TGTGCCAGCAACGACGACAGGGCCCTAATCTACGAGCAGTACTTC
CASNDDRALIYEQYF
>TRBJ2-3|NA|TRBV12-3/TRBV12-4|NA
TGTGCCAGCAGTACTTGGACAGCTAGCACAGATACGCAGTATTTT
CASSTWTASTDTQYF
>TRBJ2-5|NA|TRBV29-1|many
TGCAGCGCGCAGGGACTGGAGACCCAGTACTTC
CSAQGLETQYF
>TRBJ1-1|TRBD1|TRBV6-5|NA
TGTGCCAGCAGTCCCGGGGACAGACCAACTGAAGCTTTCTTT
CASSPGDRPTEAFF
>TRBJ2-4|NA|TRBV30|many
TGTGCCTGGAGTGTCGCAGGAGGAGGACGAATTAGGAACATTCAGTACTTC
CAWSVAGGGRIRNIQYF
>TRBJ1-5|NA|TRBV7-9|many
TGTGCCAGCAGCTTCACTAGCAATCAGCCCCAGCATTTT
CASSFTSNQPQHF
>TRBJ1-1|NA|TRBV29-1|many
TGCAGCGTTACCGGACAGAACATGAACACTGAAGCTTTCTTT
CSVTGQNMNTEAFF
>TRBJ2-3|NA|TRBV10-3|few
TGTGCCATCAGTGACAGGGGAGGTGATACGCAGTATTTT
CAISDRGGDTQYF
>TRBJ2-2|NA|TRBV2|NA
TGTGCCAGCAGTGGACCTAACACCGGGGAGCTGTTTTTT
CASSGPNTGELFF
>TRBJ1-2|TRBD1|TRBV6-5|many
TGTGCCAGCAGTTTACAGGGGAACTATGGCTACACCTTC
CASSLQGNYGYTF
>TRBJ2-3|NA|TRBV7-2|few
TGTGCCAGCAGCTCCAACTTCTTAAATACGCAGTATTTT
CASSSNFLNTQYF
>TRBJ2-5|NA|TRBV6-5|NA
TGTGCCAGCAGTTACTCGATACGAGAGACCCAGTACTTC
CASSYSIRETQYF
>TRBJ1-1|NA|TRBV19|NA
TGTGCCAGTAGTCCCAGGGGCGCCAGGAACACTGAAGCTTTCTTT
CASSPRGARNTEAFF
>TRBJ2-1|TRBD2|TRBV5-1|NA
TGCGCCAGCAGCTCGCTCGGGGCGGGAGCTGGCAATGAGCAGTTCTTC
CASSSLGAGAGNEQFF
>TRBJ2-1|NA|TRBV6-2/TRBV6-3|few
TGTGCCAGCAGTTACTCTAGCAGGAAGCAAAGCTCCTACAATGAGCAGTTCTTC
CASSYSSRKQSSYNEQFF
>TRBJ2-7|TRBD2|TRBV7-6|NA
TGTGCCAGCAGTCATCCAACATTGACTAGCGGGGCCTACGAGCAGTACTTC
CASSHPTLTSGAYEQYF
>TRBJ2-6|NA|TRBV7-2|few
TGTGCCAGCAGCTTAGCCGGGACAAACTCTGGGGCCAACGTCCTGACTTTC
CASSLAGTNSGANVLTF
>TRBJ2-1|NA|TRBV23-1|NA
TGCGCCAGCAGGGCACCTACGACAGATCATGAGCAGTTCTTC
CASRAPTTDHEQFF
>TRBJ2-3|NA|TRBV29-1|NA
TGCAGCGTTGATCATGTAGATACGCAGTATTTT
CSVDHVDTQYF
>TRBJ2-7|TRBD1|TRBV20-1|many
TGCAGTGCTCCGGGACAGGGGGCAGGGGAGCAGTACTTC
CSAPGQGAGEQYF
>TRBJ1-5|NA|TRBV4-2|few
TGTGCCAGCAGCCAACCGGACAGACGGTATAGCAATCAGCCCCAGCATTTT
CASSQPDRRYSNQPQHF
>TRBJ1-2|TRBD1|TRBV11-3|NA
TGTGCCAGCAGCTTTGGGACAGGGCCTAACTATGGCTACACCTTC
CASSFGTGPNYGYTF